This entry features one T cell receptor beta chain sequence. Its antigen is not identified. The V gene end was trimmed by 3 bases and the J gene end by 6 bases; junction bases not matched to a gene: 3. The CDR3 totals 13 residues. Germline CDR1 reads SEHNR; CDR2 reads FQNEAQ (reference sequence). The data originate from a study of a mutant IDH1 vaccine in newly diagnosed glioma. Study results and limitations: Alterations occurring in top peripheral T cell clonotypes seemed unrelated to pseudoprogression.

Sequenced by immunoSEQ multiplex PCR; TCRdb stores in-frame clones only, minus some. The repertoire includes tens of thousands of clones, approximately 92% of them detected once, and over 2.5% sits in the top ten. Time point here: baseline, week 1 (first vaccination visit). Treatment specified: pre-vaccination baseline after standard-of-care therapy. The clonotype was recovered from a man aged 50-60 years with glioma. The gene calls are TRBV7-9 and TRBJ2-7, with 9 bases fitting TRBD1. Sequenced material: PBMCs, taken from a glioma patient treated with radiotherapy, temozolomide or both. The CDR3 nucleotides read TGTGCCAGCAGCTTGGACAGGGGTGGCGAGCAGTACTTC. This encodes CASSLDRGGEQYF.